Included here is one TCR beta chain sequence, with context. Its specificity is unknown. The CDR3 totals 11 residues. With 1 base clipped from V and 8 bases from J, the junction kept 0 bases outside the gene matches. The germline CDR1 and CDR2 sequences are GTSNPN and SVGIG (reference sequence). The sample belongs to a study of CD8+ T cells in alopecia areata. Study results and limitations: Resident alphabeta T cells of normal skin are also sequenced in scalp samples. In blood and scalp, many expanded lesional clones persisted during tofacitinib. Treatment with tofacitinib significantly lowered scalp clonality and reduced expanded CD8+ clones among the top 100.

RNA was isolated and reverse transcribed to cDNA, the sequencing template. Assay: immunoSEQ multiplex PCR; the TCRdb copy retains only in-frame clones and omits some. The sample includes about 120,000 clones, roughly 63% of them seen just once. Sample treatment: oral pan-JAK inhibitor, 5-10 mg twice daily. The sequence was obtained from a human donor with alopecia areata. The rearrangement uses TRBV30 and TRBJ1-2, with 8 nucleotides matching TRBD1. Sequences were derived from CD8+ T cells sorted from blood, sampled at week 4, from a patient treated with tofacitinib. CDR3 in DNA: TGTGCCTGGAGTGCAGGGGGCGGCTACACCTTC. Translating gives CAWSAGGGYTF.